A selection of T cell receptor beta chains follows, all from one sample in a study of PD-1 blockade in classical Hodgkin lymphoma. The method was immunoSEQ multiplex PCR; TCRdb's version includes in-frame clones alone and lacks a portion of them. The sample carries 46,000 or so clones, around three quarters recorded once. The sequences come from peripheral blood mononuclear cells (PBMCs), collected before the second cycle of nivolumab. These TCRs come from a human donor with classical Hodgkin lymphoma. The CDR3 runs from the conserved cysteine through the conserved F or W. Each record gives: D gene, J gene, clone size, V gene, CDR3 protein, CDR3 DNA. D genes are given only for firm matches. Where a row states a size, it is once, few, many or the class of an expanded clone; other rows omit it.

D gene: TRBD2; J gene: TRBJ2-7; clone size: -; V gene: TRBV7-2; CDR3 protein: CASSSGLAGEQYF; CDR3 DNA: TGTGCCAGCAGCTCCGGACTAGCCGGCGAGCAGTACTTC
D gene: -; J gene: TRBJ2-2; clone size: -; V gene: TRBV29-1; CDR3 protein: CSVVDGELFF; CDR3 DNA: TGCAGCGTTGTGGACGGGGAGCTGTTTTTT
D gene: TRBD1; J gene: TRBJ1-2; clone size: -; V gene: TRBV6-6; CDR3 protein: CASSQGQYGAYGYTF; CDR3 DNA: TGTGCCAGCAGTCAGGGACAGTATGGGGCCTATGGCTACACCTTC
D gene: TRBD2; J gene: TRBJ2-1; clone size: once; V gene: TRBV28; CDR3 protein: CATETSGRYNEQFF; CDR3 DNA: TGTGCCACCGAGACTAGCGGGAGGTACAATGAGCAGTTCTTC
D gene: TRBD2; J gene: TRBJ2-1; clone size: -; V gene: TRBV28; CDR3 protein: CASSSQLAGVAYNEQFF; CDR3 DNA: TGTGCCAGCAGTTCCCAACTAGCGGGGGTTGCCTACAATGAGCAGTTCTTC
D gene: TRBD2; J gene: TRBJ2-3; clone size: -; V gene: TRBV19; CDR3 protein: CASSIGLAGTDTQYF; CDR3 DNA: TGTGCCAGTAGTATAGGACTAGCGGGCACAGATACGCAGTATTTT
D gene: -; J gene: TRBJ1-5; clone size: -; V gene: TRBV15; CDR3 protein: CATSRGDGSNQPQHF; CDR3 DNA: TGTGCCACCAGCAGAGGCGACGGAAGCAATCAGCCCCAGCATTTT
D gene: TRBD1; J gene: TRBJ2-1; clone size: -; V gene: TRBV5-1; CDR3 protein: CASSSRQGINEQFF; CDR3 DNA: TGCGCCAGCAGCTCCAGACAGGGAATCAATGAGCAGTTCTTC
D gene: -; J gene: TRBJ1-2; clone size: -; V gene: TRBV30; CDR3 protein: CAWSVDSVHGYTF; CDR3 DNA: TGTGCCTGGAGTGTAGACAGTGTGCACGGCTACACCTTC
D gene: -; J gene: TRBJ1-2; clone size: medium-sized; V gene: TRBV7-9; CDR3 protein: CASSLTGGELRGYTF; CDR3 DNA: TGTGCCAGCAGCTTGACCGGGGGAGAACTACGCGGCTACACCTTC
D gene: -; J gene: TRBJ2-7; clone size: -; V gene: TRBV5-6; CDR3 protein: CASSLWPPSYEQYF; CDR3 DNA: TGTGCCAGCAGCTTATGGCCCCCTTCCTACGAGCAGTACTTC
D gene: TRBD1; J gene: TRBJ2-1; clone size: -; V gene: TRBV11-3; CDR3 protein: CASSPGGTGSNEQFF; CDR3 DNA: TGTGCCAGCAGCCCTGGAGGGACAGGGTCTAATGAGCAGTTCTTC
D gene: -; J gene: TRBJ1-4; clone size: -; V gene: TRBV7-4; CDR3 protein: CASSPLLGAATNEKLFF; CDR3 DNA: TGTGCCAGCAGCCCCCTCTTAGGGGCAGCAACTAATGAAAAACTGTTTTTT